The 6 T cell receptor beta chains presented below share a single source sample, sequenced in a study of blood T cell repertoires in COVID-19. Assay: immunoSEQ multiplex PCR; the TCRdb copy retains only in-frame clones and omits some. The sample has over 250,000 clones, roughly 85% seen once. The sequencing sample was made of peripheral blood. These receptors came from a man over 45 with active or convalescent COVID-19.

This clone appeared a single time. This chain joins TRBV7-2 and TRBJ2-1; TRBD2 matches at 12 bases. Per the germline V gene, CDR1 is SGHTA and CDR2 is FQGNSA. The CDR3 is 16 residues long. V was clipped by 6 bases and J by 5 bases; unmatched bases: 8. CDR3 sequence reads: CASSPPSGRGHNEQFF. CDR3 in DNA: TGTGCCAGCAGTCCCCCTAGCGGGAGGGGACACAATGAGCAGTTCTTC.

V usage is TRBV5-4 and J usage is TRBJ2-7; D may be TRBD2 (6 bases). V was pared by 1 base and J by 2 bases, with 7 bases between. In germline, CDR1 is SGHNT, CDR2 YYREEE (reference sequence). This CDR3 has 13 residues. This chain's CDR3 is CASSLPGAYEQYF. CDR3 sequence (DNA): TGTGCCAGCAGCTTGCCGGGAGCCTACGAGCAGTACTTC.

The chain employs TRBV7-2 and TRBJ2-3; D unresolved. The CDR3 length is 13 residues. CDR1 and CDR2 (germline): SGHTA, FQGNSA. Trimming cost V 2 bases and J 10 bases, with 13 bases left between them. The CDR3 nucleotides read TGTGCCAGCAGCTTATTGCGGAGTCAGTCGCAGTATTTT. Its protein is CASSLLRSQSQYF.

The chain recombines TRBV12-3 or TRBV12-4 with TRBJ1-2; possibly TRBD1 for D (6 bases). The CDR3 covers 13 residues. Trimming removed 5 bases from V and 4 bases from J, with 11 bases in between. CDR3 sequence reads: CASSGGGAYGYTF. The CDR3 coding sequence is TGTGCCAGCAGTGGAGGGGGGGCCTATGGCTACACCTTC.

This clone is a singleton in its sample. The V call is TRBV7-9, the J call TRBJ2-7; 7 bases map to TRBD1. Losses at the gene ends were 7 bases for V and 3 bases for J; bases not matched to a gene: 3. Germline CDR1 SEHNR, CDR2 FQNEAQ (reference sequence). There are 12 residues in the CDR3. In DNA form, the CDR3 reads TGTGCCAGCAACCGACAGGGCTACGAGCAGTACTTC. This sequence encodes CASNRQGYEQYF.

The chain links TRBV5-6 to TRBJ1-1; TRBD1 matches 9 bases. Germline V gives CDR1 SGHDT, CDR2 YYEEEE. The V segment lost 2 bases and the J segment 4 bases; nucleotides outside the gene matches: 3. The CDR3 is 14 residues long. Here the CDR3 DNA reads TGTGCCAGCAGCTTCGCGACAGGGGGCACTGAAGCTTTCTTT. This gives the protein CASSFATGGTEAFF.